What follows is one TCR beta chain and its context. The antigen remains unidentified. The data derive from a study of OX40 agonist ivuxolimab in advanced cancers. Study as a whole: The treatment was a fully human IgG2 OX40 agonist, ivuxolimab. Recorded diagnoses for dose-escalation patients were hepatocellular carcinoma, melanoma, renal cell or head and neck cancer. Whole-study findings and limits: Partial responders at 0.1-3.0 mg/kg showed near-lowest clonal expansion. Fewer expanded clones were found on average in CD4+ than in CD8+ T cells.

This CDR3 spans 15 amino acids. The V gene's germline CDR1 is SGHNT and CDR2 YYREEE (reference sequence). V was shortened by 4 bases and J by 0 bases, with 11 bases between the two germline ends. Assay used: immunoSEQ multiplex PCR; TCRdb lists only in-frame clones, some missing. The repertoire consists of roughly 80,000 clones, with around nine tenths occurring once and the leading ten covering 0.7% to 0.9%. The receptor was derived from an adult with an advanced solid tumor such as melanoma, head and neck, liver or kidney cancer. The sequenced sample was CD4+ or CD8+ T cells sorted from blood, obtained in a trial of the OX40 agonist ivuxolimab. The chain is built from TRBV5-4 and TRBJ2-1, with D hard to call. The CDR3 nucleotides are TGTGCCAGCAGCCAGGACCACAGCTCCTACAATGAGCAGTTCTTC. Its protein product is CASSQDHSSYNEQFF. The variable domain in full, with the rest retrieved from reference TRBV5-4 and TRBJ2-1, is ETGVTQSPTHLIKTRGQQVTLRCSSQSGHNTVSWYQQALGQGPQFIFQYYREEENGRGNFPPRFSGLQFPNYSSELNVNALELDDSALYLCASSQDHSSYNEQFFGPGTRLTVL.